This record covers a single T cell receptor (beta chain). This sample stems from a study of shared clonotypes between healthy human individuals. Donors comprised only Caucasian adults living in Nashville, Tennessee. Loaded into unsorted PBMC replicate PCRs was roughly 310 ng DNA, about 30,000 T cell genomes. The protocol was immunoSEQ multiplex PCR, while the TCRdb copy is restricted to in-frame clones and leaves out a portion. The sample lists 550,000 to 600,000 clones; around three quarters were seen once. This CDR3 has 14 residues. With V trimmed by 0 bases and J by 7 bases, 3 bases remained unmatched. CDR1 and CDR2 (germline): ENHRY, SYGVKD.

The gene calls are TRBV10-3 and TRBJ1-1; TRBD1 agrees at 9 bases. The clonotype was recovered from a woman aged 40 to 55 in good health. Some clones in this sample may be carry-over from other donors' samples. The specimen was PBMCs. The CDR3 DNA reads as TGTGCCATCAGTGAGTCGAGGGGACAGGGTGAAGCTTTCTTT. Its translation: CAISESRGQGEAFF.